The 29 T cell receptor beta chains reported below all come from one sample, sequenced in a study of shared clonotypes between healthy human individuals. Sequenced by immunoSEQ multiplex PCR; TCRdb stores in-frame clones only, minus some. This sample has about 2,500,000 clones, with over 85% found just once. The sample taken for sequencing was naive CD4+ T cells sorted from blood. Subset indicated: CD45RA+ positively selected. Receptor source: a man younger than 30 in good health.

The V and J genes are TRBV7-8 and TRBJ2-7; 13 bases align to TRBD2. Germline lookup yields CDR1 SGHVS and CDR2 FQNEAQ. The CDR3 totals 17 residues. Unmatched junction bases numbered 10, after V lost 2 bases and J lost 6 bases. In nucleotides, the CDR3 is TGTGCCAGCAGCTTAACCACTAGCGGGGGGGCATTATCCGAGCAGTACTTC. Protein product: CASSLTTSGGALSEQYF.

This chain joins TRBV6-5 and TRBJ2-1, with 15 bases aligning to TRBD2. The J segment lost 7 bases and the V segment lost 5 bases, leaving 0 bases of the junction unmatched. The CDR3 spans 14 residues. Germline lookup yields CDR1 MNHEY and CDR2 SVGAGI. CDR3 loop: CASSGTSGGNEQFF. The CDR3 DNA reads as TGTGCCAGCAGTGGGACTAGCGGGGGGAATGAGCAGTTCTTC.

The CDR3 coding sequence is TGTGCCAGTAGTACGTCGGGACAGTATAATTCACCCCTCCACTTT. Its translation is CASSTSGQYNSPLHF. The V call is TRBV19, the J call TRBJ1-6; 7 nucleotides line up with TRBD1. The junction had 4 bases not matched to a gene; V was cut back by 4 bases and J by 4 bases. Germline loops: CDR1 LNHDA, CDR2 SQIVND (reference sequence). The CDR3 runs to 15 residues.

This chain connects TRBV7-9 to TRBJ2-3; D is uncertain. The V end lost 1 base, the J end lost 2 bases, and 7 bases lay between the germline ends. Germline V gene lookup returns CDR1 SEHNR and CDR2 FQNEAQ (reference sequence). CDR3 length equals 14 residues. This CDR3 is CASSLERNTDTQYF. CDR3 DNA: TGTGCCAGCAGCTTAGAACGGAACACAGATACGCAGTATTTT. Based on the CDR3 plus reference TRBV7-9 and TRBJ2-3, the full variable domain is DTGVSQNPRHKITKRGQNVTFRCDPISEHNRLYWYRQTLGQGPEFLTYFQNEAQLEKSRLLSDRFSAERPKGSFSTLEIQRTEQGDSAMYLCASSLERNTDTQYFGPGTRLTVL.

This clone was counted only a few times. This rearrangement joins TRBV30 to TRBJ1-5, with D tentatively TRBD1 (5 bases). V was clipped by 0 bases and J by 5 bases, with 17 bases between them. The CDR3 has 16 residues. The germline CDR1 and CDR2 sequences are GTSNPN and SVGIG (reference sequence). CDR3 region: CAWSVSDAGLHQPQHF. CDR3 DNA sequence: TGTGCCTGGAGTGTGTCTGATGCAGGGTTGCATCAGCCCCAGCATTTT.

The sample holds a few counts of this clone. V is TRBV5-4 and J is TRBJ1-1; D may be TRBD1 (5 bases). This CDR3 region has 16 residues. Germline CDR1 SGHNT, CDR2 YYREEE (reference sequence). The V and J ends lost 2 bases and 0 bases respectively, with 14 bases between them. CDR3 nucleotides: TGTGCCAGCAGCTTAGTAAGGGGCACTATGAACACTGAAGCTTTCTTT. It is translated as CASSLVRGTMNTEAFF.

The chain has TRBV6-1 and TRBJ2-4, with 7 bases matching TRBD1. From germline, CDR1 is MNHNS and CDR2 SASEGT. The trim removed 8 bases at V and 8 bases at J, leaving 12 bases unmatched. The CDR3 extends over 14 amino acids. The CDR3 sequence: CASGEGALRDIQYF. The CDR3 DNA reads TGTGCCAGCGGCGAGGGGGCCCTGCGCGACATTCAGTACTTC.

V usage is TRBV11-2 and J usage is TRBJ2-5, with unresolved D. The J call may not be correct, given that the DNA end is closer to TRBJ2-7. Germline CDR1 reads SGHAT; CDR2 reads FQNNGV. The CDR3 has 14 amino acids. Here the CDR3 DNA reads TGTGCCAGCAGCTTAGGTGGTATCCCCTACGAGCAGTACTTC. Encoded protein: CASSLGGIPYEQYF.

The chain uses TRBV10-3 and TRBJ1-3; D might be TRBD1 (5 bases). Germline CDR1 ENHRY, CDR2 SYGVKD. V shed 3 bases and J shed 1 base, with 10 bases lying between them. The CDR3 runs to 15 residues. Here the CDR3 DNA reads TGTGCCATCAGTGACATTGGGGGTTCTGGAAACACCATATATTTT. It encodes CAISDIGGSGNTIYF.

The rearrangement joins TRBV10-1 to TRBJ2-7; a weak D match, TRBD2 (6 bases). Germline V gene sequence: CDR1 WNHNN, CDR2 SYGVQD (reference sequence). This CDR3 contains 13 residues. The germline V and J ends were trimmed by 4 bases and 3 bases, with 10 bases remaining between them. The CDR3 bases are TGCGCCAGCAGTGCGGGGGTTGGCTACGAGCAGTACTTC. Protein: CASSAGVGYEQYF.

The rearrangement uses TRBV10-3 and TRBJ2-2; unclear D gene. This CDR3 has 15 residues. Trimming removed 2 bases at V and 6 bases at J, with 13 bases between. The germline V gene has CDR1 ENHRY and CDR2 SYGVKD. DNA of the CDR3: TGTGCCATCAGTGAGGAGATAGGGCTAGCCGGGGAGCTGTTTTTT. This sequence encodes CAISEEIGLAGELFF.

The genes are TRBV28 and TRBJ1-2; D is undetermined. V was cut by 0 bases and J by 12 bases, with 11 bases left in between. Germline loops: CDR1 MDHEN, CDR2 SYDVKM. There are 12 residues in the CDR3. The CDR3 region has the DNA TGTGCCAGCAGTTTATGCAAGCTGAACAACACCTTC. Translated: CASSLCKLNNTF.

In regard to this clone: The sample carries other DNA sequences with the same CDR3. The rearrangement joins TRBV18 to TRBJ1-6; no definite D call. Germline V lookup: CDR1 KGHSH, CDR2 LQKENI. The CDR3 is 13 amino acids. The V gene lost 0 bases and the J gene lost 7 bases, with 4 bases spanning the gap. The CDR3 protein is CASSPPANSPLHF. The DNA for the CDR3 is TGTGCCAGCTCACCACCGGCAAATTCACCCCTCCACTTT. Based on the CDR3 plus reference TRBV18 and TRBJ1-6, the full variable domain is NAGVMQNPRHLVRRRGQEARLRCSPMKGHSHVYWYRQLPEEGLKFMVYLQKENIIDESGMPKERFSAEFPKEGPSILRIQQVVRGDSAAYFCASSPPANSPLHFGNGTRLTVT.

This clone has a handful of counts. The chain has TRBV7-9 and TRBJ1-6, with D unclear. Looked up from germline, CDR1 is SEHNR and CDR2 is FQNEAQ (reference sequence). The ends were cut back, 10 bases at V and 7 bases at J, with 11 bases in the middle. This CDR3 contains 12 residues. DNA of the CDR3: TGTGCCACCGGACTTTTAAATTCACCCCTCCACTTT. As protein: CATGLLNSPLHF.

This clone was observed a single time. The rearrangement uses TRBV2 and TRBJ2-6, with 7 bases identical to TRBD1. J lost 0 bases, V lost 7 bases, and 9 bases had no gene match. CDR1 and CDR2 from the germline V gene are SNHLY and FYNNEI. This CDR3 is built from 17 residues. CDR3 region: CASTSGQLASGANVLTF. In nucleotides, the CDR3 is TGTGCCAGCACCTCGGGACAGCTCGCCTCTGGGGCCAACGTCCTGACTTTC.

The rearrangement uses TRBV16 and TRBJ1-4; 7 nucleotides align to TRBD1. The CDR3 has 16 residues. CDR1 KGHSY and CDR2 FQNENV come from the germline V gene. The V gene end was trimmed by 4 bases and the J gene end by 8 bases; junction bases not matched to a gene: 13. CDR3 nucleotides: TGTGCCAGCAGCCTCCACAATTTAGGGGGCAGAGAAAAACTGTTTTTT. Protein product: CASSLHNLGGREKLFF. Combining the CDR3 with reference TRBV16 and TRBJ1-4 gives the whole variable domain GEEVAQTPKHLVRGEGQKAKLYCAPIKGHSYVFWYQQVLKNEFKFLISFQNENVFDETGMPKERFSAKCLPNSPCSLEIQATKLEDSAVYFCASSLHNLGGREKLFFGSGTQLSVL.

The genes are TRBV5-1 and TRBJ2-1, with 8 bases that match TRBD2. J lost 7 bases, V lost 0 bases, and 15 bases had no gene match. This CDR3 comprises 18 residues. CDR1 and CDR2 from the germline V gene are SGHRS and YFSETQ. CDR3 protein: CASSLGPGGAGVGNEQFF. The CDR3 DNA reads as TGCGCCAGCAGCTTGGGCCCCGGGGGAGCGGGAGTTGGGAATGAGCAGTTCTTC.

This chain connects TRBV4-1 to TRBJ2-7, with D maybe TRBD2 (5 bases). V lost 0 bases and J lost 6, with 18 bases in between. Germline assignment: CDR1 MGHRA and CDR2 YSYEKL. The length of the CDR3 is 16 residues. CDR3 residues: CASSQDVRTGRTEQYF. For the CDR3, the DNA is TGCGCCAGCAGCCAAGATGTTCGCACGGGAAGGACCGAGCAGTACTTC.

The chain joins TRBV19 to TRBJ2-3; 10 bases fit TRBD1. Germline V gene lookup returns CDR1 LNHDA and CDR2 SQIVND (reference sequence). CDR3 length equals 16 residues. V trimming: 3 bases; J trimming: 7 bases; junction bases outside the gene matches: 10. The CDR3, as DNA: TGTGCCAGTAGTATGGCGGGACAGGGGATGAGGAATACGCAGTATTTT. Translated: CASSMAGQGMRNTQYF.

The V call is TRBV28, the J call TRBJ1-4, with no clear D. The V end was cut by 3 bases, the J end by 2 bases, with 10 bases between. Germline V lookup: CDR1 MDHEN, CDR2 SYDVKM. The CDR3 totals 15 residues. CDR3 amino acids: CASSFSGKTNEKLFF. Here the CDR3 DNA reads TGTGCCAGCAGTTTTTCAGGCAAGACTAATGAAAAACTGTTTTTT.

This chain connects TRBV7-6 to TRBJ2-1; 7 bases map to TRBD2. The CDR3 is 16 amino acids. Germline CDR1 reads SGHVS; CDR2 reads FNYEAQ. Germline trimming cut 3 bases from V and 10 bases from J; bases unmatched to any gene: 15. CDR3 residues: CASSFRSGPLHREQFF. The CDR3 nucleotides read TGTGCCAGCAGCTTTCGTAGCGGGCCCCTCCACCGGGAGCAGTTCTTC.

This chain connects TRBV7-3 to TRBJ1-1; D might be TRBD1 (5 bases). V lost 2 bases and J 4 bases, leaving 14 bases between the germline ends. CDR3 length equals 15 residues. CDR1 and CDR2 from the germline V gene are SGHTA and FQGTGA. Here the CDR3 reads CASSLLGREPTEAFF. CDR3 bases: TGTGCCAGCAGCTTACTGGGCAGGGAGCCCACTGAAGCTTTCTTT.

In regard to this clone: The sample contains more than one DNA sequence encoding this CDR3. V is TRBV19 and J is TRBJ2-5, with TRBD1 matching over 9 bases. The V segment lost 5 bases and the J segment 4 bases; nucleotides outside the gene matches: 2. From germline, CDR1 is LNHDA and CDR2 SQIVND (reference sequence). The CDR3 extends over 13 amino acids. The DNA of the CDR3 is TGTGCCAGTAGTGTGGACAGGGGAGAGACCCAGTACTTC. Its protein product is CASSVDRGETQYF.

The genes are TRBV27 and TRBJ1-1, with TRBD1 as a possible D gene (5 bases). With 10 bases removed from V and 4 bases from J, the gap between germline ends came to 16 bases. The CDR3 loop spans 13 amino acids. CDR1 is MNHEY, CDR2 SMNVEV, per germline (reference sequence). The CDR3 protein is CAKPGPRVTEAFF. CDR3 sequence (DNA): TGTGCCAAACCAGGGCCCAGGGTCACTGAAGCTTTCTTT.

This clone is a singleton in its sample. The V call is TRBV7-4, the J call TRBJ1-3; D might be TRBD1 (6 bases). In germline, CDR1 is SGHVT, CDR2 SQSDAQ. The CDR3 contains 16 residues. The V end was cut by 4 bases, the J end by 6 bases, with 19 bases between. CDR3 region: CASSSSAGGISNTIYF. CDR3 in DNA: TGTGCCAGCAGCTCGTCGGCGGGGGGCATCTCAAACACCATATATTTT.

Of note for this clone: Compared with germline, one end of the junction differs, possibly owing to a read error. V gene TRBV7-7 combines with J gene TRBJ1-5; possibly TRBD1 for D (5 bases). The CDR3 is 18 residues long. Germline-derived CDR1 and CDR2 are SSHAT and FNYEAQ (reference sequence). The CDR3 DNA is TGTGCTAGCAGCTTGCAGTCAGGGTTGCTAAGTAGCAATCAGCCCCAGCATTTT. Amino acids: CASSLQSGLLSSNQPQHF.

The chain carries TRBV6-5 and TRBJ2-5; D possibly corresponds to TRBD1 (6 bases). The CDR3 runs to 15 residues. Germline V gives CDR1 MNHEY, CDR2 SVGAGI. Trimming pared 2 bases from V and 2 bases from J, leaving 12 bases between. As DNA, the CDR3 is TGTGCCAGCAGTTACCTACGGACAGATCAAGAGACCCAGTACTTC. Its translation: CASSYLRTDQETQYF.

V usage is TRBV25-1 and J usage is TRBJ2-1; 7 bases map to TRBD2. The J segment lost 5 bases and the V segment lost 3 bases, leaving 10 bases of the junction unmatched. In germline, CDR1 is MGHDK, CDR2 SYGVNS. The CDR3 is 16 amino acids. The CDR3 loop is CASSDSGTIRDNEQFF. CDR3 coding DNA: TGTGCCAGCAGTGATTCCGGGACTATAAGGGACAATGAGCAGTTCTTC.

For this clone: This sample includes further DNA sequences coding for the same CDR3. The DNA for the CDR3 is TGCGCCAGCAGCCCCGACAGGGGCACAGATACGCAGTATTTT. It specifies CASSPDRGTDTQYF. The genes are TRBV5-1 and TRBJ2-3, with TRBD1 identical over 7 bases. The germline V gene encodes CDR1 SGHRS and CDR2 YFSETQ. CDR3 length equals 14 residues. Germline trimming cut 4 bases from V and 1 base from J; bases unmatched to any gene: 3. Full variable domain (rest looked up from reference TRBV5-1 and TRBJ2-3): KAGVTQTPRYLIKTRGQQVTLSCSPISGHRSVSWYQQTPGQGLQFLFEYFSETQRNKGNFPGRFSGRQFSNSRSEMNVSTLELGDSALYLCASSPDRGTDTQYFGPGTRLTVL.